The clone carrying this T cell receptor beta chain was seen a single time. What it recognizes is unknown. This sample is drawn from a study of T cell responses to AZD1222 COVID-19 vaccine. Study conclusions and caveats: Among vaccine-associated CD4 TCRs, coverage spanned spike, with dominance at 160-218 and 743-854. At baseline, seropositivity was found in only a handful of AZD1222 recipients.

Some clones are missing from TCRdb's copy, which holds only in-frame ones; the method was immunoSEQ multiplex PCR. The sample records approximately 180,000 clones, more than 80% being singletons. Per the germline V gene, CDR1 is LNHDA and CDR2 is SQIVND (reference sequence). V shed 7 bases, J shed 4 bases, and the junction held 10 bases outside the gene matches. This CDR3 is 15 amino acids long. This chain links TRBV19 with TRBJ1-2, with 9 nucleotides matching TRBD1. Sequencing used peripheral blood, obtained 28 days after the second dose of the MenACWY control vaccine. This TCR was sampled from an adult who received the MenACWY meningococcal vaccine as a control. The DNA for the CDR3 is TGTGCCAGTACCCCTCGGACAGGGGACGGCTATGGCTACACCTTC. It translates to CASTPRTGDGYGYTF. The full variable domain, with the rest looked up from reference TRBV19 and TRBJ1-2, is DGGITQSPKYLFRKEGQNVTLSCEQNLNHDAMYWYRQDPGQGLRLIYYSQIVNDFQKGDIAEGYSVSREKKESFPLTVTSAQKNPTAFYLCASTPRTGDGYGYTFGSGTRLTVV.